The clone carrying this T cell receptor beta chain was picked up one time. Antigen specificity is unknown. Each CDR3 protein is one row after TCRdb ran MiXCR on the reads. The sample lists some 560,000 distinct CDR3 sequences; 40% were seen once. The entry originates in a study of T cell repertoires in cytomegalovirus infection. Study as a whole: Public TCR beta signatures marked donors with CMV infection and the matching HLA.

Germline trimming cut 6 bases from V and 7 bases from J; bases unmatched to any gene: 8. The CDR3 covers 13 residues. General study findings and limits: Ex vivo responses were dominated by HLA-C-restricted CMV-specific TCR beta clonotypes.

The receptor's source is a human donor in good health (CMV status not recorded). Some clones in this sample may be carry-over from other donors' samples. The sample consisted of cultured PBMCs, taken from culture after CMV antigen stimulation. The rearrangement joins TRBV12-3 or TRBV12-4 to TRBJ1-2; 7 bases match TRBD1. The CDR3 here is CASRTTGFVGYTF. The CDR3 DNA reads as TGTGCCAGCAGGACGACAGGGTTCGTTGGCTACACCTTC.